A selection of T cell receptor beta chains follows, all from one sample in a study of CD8+ T cells in alopecia areata. Only in-frame clones appear in the TCRdb table, and some are missing; sequencing was by immunoSEQ multiplex PCR. This table has some 150,000 clones, around 60% appearing once. Here the sequenced sample was CD4+ T cells sorted from blood, taken at week 0. These receptors all stem from a human donor with alopecia areata. The CDR3 runs from the conserved cysteine through the conserved F or W. The D gene is left open where the match is weak. Expanded clones are given a class, and other clones once, few, many or no size at all.

TRBJ1-1 | TRBV29-1 | few | NA | CSADSLNTEAFF | TGCAGCGCCGACAGCCTGAACACTGAAGCTTTCTTT
TRBJ1-2 | TRBV15 | few | NA | CATSRGGGYGYTF | TGTGCCACCAGCAGAGGTGGGGGCTATGGCTACACCTTC
TRBJ1-2 | TRBV29-1 | NA | NA | CSVVMSNYGYTF | TGCAGCGTTGTTATGTCTAACTATGGCTACACCTTC
TRBJ2-3 | TRBV6-1 | few | NA | CATRVLVTDTQYF | TGTGCCACCAGGGTTTTAGTTACAGATACGCAGTATTTT
TRBJ2-5 | TRBV7-2 | NA | NA | CASSYRVQETQYF | TGTGCCAGCAGTTACAGGGTCCAAGAGACCCAGTACTTC
TRBJ1-1 | TRBV30 | NA | NA | CAWSPRGRMGTEAFF | TGTGCCTGGAGTCCACGAGGACGGATGGGGACTGAAGCTTTCTTT
TRBJ2-3 | TRBV5-4 | NA | NA | CATTPRDSDTQYF | TGTGCCACCACACCCCGCGATTCAGATACGCAGTATTTT
TRBJ1-1 | TRBV5-1 | NA | NA | CASSLRAELGTEAFF | TGCGCCAGCAGCTTGCGGGCAGAGCTAGGCACTGAAGCTTTCTTT
TRBJ2-5 | TRBV25-1 | NA | NA | CASSESPAAQYF | TGTGCCAGCAGTGAATCCCCCGCGGCCCAGTACTTC
TRBJ2-1 | TRBV5-1 | NA | TRBD2 | CASSWGPGGGLNEQFF | TGCGCCAGCAGCTGGGGGCCTGGCGGGGGGCTCAATGAGCAGTTCTTC